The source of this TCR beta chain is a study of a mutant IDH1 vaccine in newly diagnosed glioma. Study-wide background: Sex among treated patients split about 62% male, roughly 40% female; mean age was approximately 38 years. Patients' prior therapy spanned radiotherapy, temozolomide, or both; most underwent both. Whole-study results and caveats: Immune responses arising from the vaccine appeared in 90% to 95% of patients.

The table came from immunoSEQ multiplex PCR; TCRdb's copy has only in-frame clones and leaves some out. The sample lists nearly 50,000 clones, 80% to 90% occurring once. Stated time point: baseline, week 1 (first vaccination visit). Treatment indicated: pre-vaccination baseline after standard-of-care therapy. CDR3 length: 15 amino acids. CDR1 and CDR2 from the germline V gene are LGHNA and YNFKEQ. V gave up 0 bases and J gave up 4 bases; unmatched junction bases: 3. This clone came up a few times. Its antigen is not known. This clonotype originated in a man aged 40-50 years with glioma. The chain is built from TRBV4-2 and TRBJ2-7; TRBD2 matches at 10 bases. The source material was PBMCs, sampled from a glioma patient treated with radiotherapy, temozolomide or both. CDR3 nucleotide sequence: TGTGCCAGCAGCCAAGACCTAGCGGGAGCATACGAGCAGTACTTC. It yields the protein CASSQDLAGAYEQYF.